This T cell receptor (beta chain) comes out of a study of T-cell reconstitution after alpha-beta-depleted transplantation in children. Unique molecular identifiers were incorporated when the TCRbeta library was constructed. TCRdb re-analysed the PCR reads in MiXCR, keeping a single row per CDR3 protein. The sample has 84,000 or so distinct CDR3 sequences, roughly a sixth seen once. Germline CDR1 is SGDLS and CDR2 is YYNGEE. The V gene lost 0 bases and the J gene lost 2 bases, with 14 bases spanning the gap. The CDR3 consists of 16 residues. The source was PBMCs, mostly from graft donor cells, collected 180 days after TCRalphabeta/CD19-depleted stem cell transplant. The chain joins TRBV9 to TRBJ1-2, with a possible D match to TRBD1 (6 bases). This TCR came from a male patient under 10 years old who had a stem cell transplant for acute lymphoblastic leukemia, so the T cells may come from the graft donor. CDR3: CASSVVPDSNNYGYTF. CDR3 nucleotides: TGTGCCAGCAGCGTAGTCCCGGACAGCAACAACTATGGCTACACCTTC.